This TCR beta chain was documented in a study of spatial heterogeneity in lung cancer. As for the study in general: There were consistently more beta-chain sequences detected than alpha-chain sequences.

This clonotype occurred many times. The antigen is not known. Study-level findings and limits: More often at tumor resection than at routine follow-up, ubiquitous expanded tumor TCRs were detected in the blood.

Every individual TCR cDNA molecule carried its own unique molecular identifier, which allowed correction of PCR and sequencing errors. TCRdb recomputed calls from the 5' RACE reads with MiXCR, one row per CDR3 protein. The data show some 10,000 distinct CDR3 sequences, roughly 5.1% seen once. V dropped 2 bases and J dropped 7 bases, with 9 bases sitting between them. The CDR3 length is 12 residues. Looked up from germline, CDR1 is DFQATT and CDR2 is SNEGSKA (reference sequence). Time point: sample taken at primary tumor resection. The study sequenced unsorted whole RNA from tumor, nontumor lung or frozen PBMC. The donors comprised about 65 untreated early-stage non-small cell lung cancer patients.

This rearrangement joins TRBV20-1 to TRBJ1-5; D might be TRBD1 (5 bases). This TCR came from a male donor with early-stage non-small cell lung cancer. Specimen: PBMCs, collected at surgery. The CDR3, as DNA: TGCAGTGCTAGACAGGGTCAACAGCCCCAGCATTTT. Residues: CSARQGQQPQHF.